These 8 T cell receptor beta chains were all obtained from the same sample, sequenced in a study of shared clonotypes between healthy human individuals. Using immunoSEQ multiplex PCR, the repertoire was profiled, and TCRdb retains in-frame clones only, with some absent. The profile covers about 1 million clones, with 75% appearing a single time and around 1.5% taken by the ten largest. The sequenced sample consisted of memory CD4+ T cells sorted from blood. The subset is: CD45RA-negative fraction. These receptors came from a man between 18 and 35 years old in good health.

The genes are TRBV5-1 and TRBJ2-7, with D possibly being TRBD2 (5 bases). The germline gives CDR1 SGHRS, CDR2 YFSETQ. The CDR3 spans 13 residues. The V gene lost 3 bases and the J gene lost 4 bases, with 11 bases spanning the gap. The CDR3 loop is CASSYWTGYEQYF. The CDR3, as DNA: TGCGCCAGCAGCTATTGGACTGGATACGAGCAGTACTTC. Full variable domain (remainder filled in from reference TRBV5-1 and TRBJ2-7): KAGVTQTPRYLIKTRGQQVTLSCSPISGHRSVSWYQQTPGQGLQFLFEYFSETQRNKGNFPGRFSGRQFSNSRSEMNVSTLELGDSALYLCASSYWTGYEQYFGPGTRLTVT.

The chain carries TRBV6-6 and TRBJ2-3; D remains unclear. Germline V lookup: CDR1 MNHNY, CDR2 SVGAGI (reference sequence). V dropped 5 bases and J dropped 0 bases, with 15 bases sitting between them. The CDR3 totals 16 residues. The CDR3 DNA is TGTGCCAGCAGTCCCAAGGGCGCGACTAGCACAGATACGCAGTATTTT. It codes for CASSPKGATSTDTQYF.

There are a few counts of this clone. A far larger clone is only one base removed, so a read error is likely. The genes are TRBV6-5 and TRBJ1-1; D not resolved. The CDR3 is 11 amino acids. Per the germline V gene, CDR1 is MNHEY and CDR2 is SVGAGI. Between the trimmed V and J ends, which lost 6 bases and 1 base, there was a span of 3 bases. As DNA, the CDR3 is TGTGCCAGCAGGGGGAACACTGAAGCTTTCTTT. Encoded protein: CASRGNTEAFF.

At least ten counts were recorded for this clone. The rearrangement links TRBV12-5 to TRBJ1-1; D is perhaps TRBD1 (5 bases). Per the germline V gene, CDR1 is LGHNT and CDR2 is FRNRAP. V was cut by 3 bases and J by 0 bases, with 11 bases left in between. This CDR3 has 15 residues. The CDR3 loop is CASGFRVGLNTEAFF. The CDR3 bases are TGTGCTAGTGGTTTCAGGGTCGGGTTGAACACTGAAGCTTTCTTT.

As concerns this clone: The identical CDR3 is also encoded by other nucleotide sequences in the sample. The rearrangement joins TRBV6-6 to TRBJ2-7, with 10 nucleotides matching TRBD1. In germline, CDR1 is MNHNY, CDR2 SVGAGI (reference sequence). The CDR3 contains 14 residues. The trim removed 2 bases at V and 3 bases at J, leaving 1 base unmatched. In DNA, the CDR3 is TGTGCCAGCAGTTACCGGACAGGGGGCTACGAGCAGTACTTC. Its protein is CASSYRTGGYEQYF.

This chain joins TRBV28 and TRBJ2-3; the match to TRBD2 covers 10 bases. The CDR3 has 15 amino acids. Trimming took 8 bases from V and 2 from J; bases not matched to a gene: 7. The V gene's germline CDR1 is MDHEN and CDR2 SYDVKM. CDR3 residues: CASDLAGESTDTQYF. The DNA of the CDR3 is TGTGCCAGCGACCTAGCGGGGGAATCCACAGATACGCAGTATTTT.

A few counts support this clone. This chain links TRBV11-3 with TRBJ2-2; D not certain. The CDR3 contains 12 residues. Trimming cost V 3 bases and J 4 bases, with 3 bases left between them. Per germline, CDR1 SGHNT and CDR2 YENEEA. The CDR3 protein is CASSFSTGELFF. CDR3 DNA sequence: TGTGCCAGCAGCTTCAGCACCGGGGAGCTGTTTTTT. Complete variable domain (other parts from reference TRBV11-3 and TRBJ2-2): EAGVVQSPRYKIIEKKQPVAFWCNPISGHNTLYWYLQNLGQGPELLIRYENEEAVDDSQLPKDRFSAERLKGVDSTLKIQPAELGDSAVYLCASSFSTGELFFGEGSRLTVL.

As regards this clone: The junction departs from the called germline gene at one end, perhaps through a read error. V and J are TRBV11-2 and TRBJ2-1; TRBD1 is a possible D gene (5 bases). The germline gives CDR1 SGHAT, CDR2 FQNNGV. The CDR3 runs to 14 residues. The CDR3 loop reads CASSLDVTANEQLF. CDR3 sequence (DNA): TGTGCCAGCAGCTTAGATGTGACAGCAAATGAGCAGCTCTTC.